A selection of T cell receptor beta chains follows, all from one sample in a study of blood T cell repertoires in COVID-19. Assay used: immunoSEQ multiplex PCR; TCRdb lists only in-frame clones, some missing. The sample holds under 300,000 clones; approximately 88% are singletons and the top ten take around 2.1%. The sequencing sample was made of peripheral blood. Receptor source: a man aged 45-60 years with acute or convalescent COVID-19. CDR3s include the opening cysteine and the closing phenylalanine or tryptophan. Only part of the rows carry a size: once, few, many, or a class if the clone is expanded.

-	TRBJ1-5	TRBV6-5	CASRETGVNQPQHF
-	TRBJ1-3	TRBV19	CASSSRTEGNTIYF
-	TRBJ2-7	TRBV7-2	CASSLRDRVVEQYF
-	TRBJ1-4	TRBV4-1	CATGMRATNEKLFF
once	TRBJ1-1	TRBV3-1/TRBV3-2	CASSQRLTEAFF
once	TRBJ1-1	TRBV7-9	CASSLAVTADLNTEAFF
-	TRBJ1-6	TRBV7-8	CASSSDRAYAYNSPLHF
-	TRBJ2-7	TRBV20-1	CSARRAYEQYF
-	TRBJ2-7	TRBV6-5	CASSYGTGYYEQYF
-	TRBJ1-6	TRBV10-2	CASLGQGNSPLHF
-	TRBJ2-5	TRBV7-2	CASSLEGEETQYF
-	TRBJ1-1	TRBV2	CASKIGQGPTEAFF
-	TRBJ2-1	TRBV4-2	CASSQVGTGIFQGQFF
-	TRBJ1-1	TRBV6-1	CASSVLPGQGARNTEAFF
-	TRBJ1-3	TRBV7-9	CASSLAGTNGNTIYF
few	TRBJ2-2	TRBV5-5	CASSLVGLAVTGELFF
-	TRBJ1-2	TRBV5-1	CASSPLPTGASDTF
-	TRBJ2-2	TRBV10-3	CAISEYNGELFF
-	TRBJ2-1	TRBV3-1/TRBV3-2	CASSQDARRRQFF
-	TRBJ1-2	TRBV27	CASSLRGRGDYGYTF
-	TRBJ2-7	TRBV11-3	CASSLSGTTTYEQYF
once	TRBJ1-4	TRBV3-1/TRBV3-2	CASSQDSGRNREKLFF
-	TRBJ1-2	TRBV18	CASSWGRSDYGYTF
-	TRBJ2-1	TRBV25-1	CASSEVGGGVYNEQFF
-	TRBJ2-7	TRBV12-5	CASGLGRTDNSYEQYF
-	TRBJ1-2	TRBV15	CATSRSDRGWGYTF
-	TRBJ2-1	TRBV5-1	CASSQALLAGPYNEQFF
-	TRBJ1-5	TRBV19	CASSKYDRGRNQPQHF
-	TRBJ2-1	TRBV19	CASTQQQQVRNEQFF
-	TRBJ2-3	TRBV21-1	CASSKADERGGTDTQYF
-	TRBJ1-5	TRBV7-2	CASSLAGTGVYQPQHF
-	TRBJ1-2	TRBV5-4	CASSSRDNYIPNGYTF
-	TRBJ2-7	TRBV24-1	CATSDSGSGVGEQYF
few	TRBJ1-2	TRBV7-9	CASSLETGDHGYTF
-	TRBJ2-7	TRBV6-5	CASSYSSGGEYYEQYF
-	TRBJ2-4	TRBV7-9	CASSLGRDRGISAKNIQYF
-	TRBJ1-2	TRBV30	CAWRGSRGYGYTF
-	TRBJ2-3	TRBV30	CALPMNGRSGADTQYF
-	TRBJ1-1	TRBV5-1	CASNLGHGNTEAFF
-	TRBJ1-3	TRBV5-1	CASSPHGGTGNTIYF
-	TRBJ1-5	TRBV5-1	CASSLGTGDQPQHF
-	TRBJ1-6	TRBV19	CASSSTGYNSPLHF
once	TRBJ1-2	TRBV2	CASSDPRDYGYTF
-	TRBJ2-7	TRBV23-1	CASSQPDRERYEQYF
-	TRBJ1-3	TRBV7-9	CASSSGGGGLRNTIYF
-	TRBJ1-2	TRBV7-2	CASSLGRGAYGYTF
-	TRBJ1-1	TRBV3-1/TRBV3-2	CASSQGARGTEAFF